Below are 28 T cell receptor beta chains sequenced from a single sample in a study of T cell responses to AZD1222 COVID-19 vaccine. Sequencing was performed with immunoSEQ multiplex PCR; in TCRdb, only in-frame clones are kept and a portion is missing. The table includes fewer than 150,000 clones, around 89% detected once. The specimen comprised peripheral blood, sampled 28 days after the second AZD1222 dose. All receptors derive from an adult who received the AZD1222 COVID-19 vaccine.

The rearrangement uses TRBV19 and TRBJ1-1; D call uncertain. The V end was cut by 1 base, the J end by 8 bases, with 8 bases between. Germline V gene data show CDR1 as LNHDA and CDR2 as SQIVND (reference sequence). This CDR3 contains 12 residues. CDR3 coding DNA: TGTGCCAGTAGTATAGGGCGGCGGGAAGCTTTCTTT. Translating gives CASSIGRREAFF.

The chain carries TRBV7-9 and TRBJ2-1, with TRBD2 identical over 12 bases. Germline assignment: CDR1 SEHNR and CDR2 FQNEAQ (reference sequence). This CDR3 has 15 amino acids. Losses at the gene ends were 5 bases for V and 9 bases for J; bases not matched to a gene: 8. The CDR3 is CASSPASGGASEQFF. Here the CDR3 DNA reads TGTGCCAGCAGCCCGGCTAGCGGGGGGGCCAGTGAGCAGTTCTTC.

This chain joins TRBV6-2 or TRBV6-3 and TRBJ2-7, with TRBD1 identical over 11 bases. The trim removed 5 bases at V and 4 bases at J, leaving 7 bases unmatched. The CDR3 totals 15 residues. Germline loops: CDR1 MNHEY, CDR2 SVGEGT. The CDR3 sequence is CASSTGQGATYEQYF. The DNA for the CDR3 is TGTGCCAGCAGTACCGGACAGGGGGCTACTTACGAGCAGTACTTC.

This rearrangement joins TRBV9 to TRBJ2-7; D not certain. The CDR3 totals 12 residues. V shed 0 bases and J shed 5 bases, with 6 bases lying between them. The germline CDR1 and CDR2 sequences are SGDLS and YYNGEE. The CDR3 loop reads CASSVGYDEQYF. CDR3 coding DNA: TGTGCCAGCAGCGTAGGGTACGACGAGCAGTACTTC.

This sequence joins TRBV2 and TRBJ2-2, with 7 bases fitting TRBD2. V lost 6 bases to trimming and J lost 4 bases; unmatched junction nucleotides: 8. Germline V gives CDR1 SNHLY, CDR2 FYNNEI. The CDR3 totals 15 residues. The CDR3 loop reads CASSALAVGTGELFF. Here the CDR3 DNA reads TGTGCCAGCAGCGCGCTAGCGGTGGGCACCGGGGAGCTGTTTTTT.

This chain joins TRBV6-5 and TRBJ1-2, with 8 bases aligning to TRBD1. CDR3 length equals 11 residues. The ends lost 6 bases at V and 10 bases at J; junction bases unmatched: 4. Germline loops: CDR1 MNHEY, CDR2 SVGAGI. The CDR3 DNA follows: TGTGCCAGCAGGACAGGGGCGCACTACACCTTC. Amino acid sequence: CASRTGAHYTF.

This clone was seen a few times. The V call is TRBV7-2, the J call TRBJ1-1; D ambiguous. CDR1 is SGHTA, CDR2 FQGNSA, per germline. CDR3 length: 13 amino acids. Deletions cut 5 bases from V and 4 bases from J, with 11 bases between. CDR3 sequence (DNA): TGTGCCAGCAGCCCTAGTTGGGGCACTGAAGCTTTCTTT. It encodes CASSPSWGTEAFF.

The chain links TRBV18 to TRBJ2-3, with 13 bases that match TRBD2. The J segment lost 5 bases and the V segment lost 3 bases, leaving 5 bases of the junction unmatched. The CDR3 covers 16 residues. The germline V gene has CDR1 KGHSH and CDR2 LQKENI. CDR3 loop: CASSPGLAGPLDTQYF. As DNA, the CDR3 is TGTGCCAGCTCACCGGGACTAGCGGGACCTCTAGATACGCAGTATTTT.

V gene TRBV28 combines with J gene TRBJ1-5, with D perhaps matching TRBD1 (5 bases). The length of the CDR3 is 14 residues. V lost 7 bases to trimming and J lost 2 bases, with 12 bases between them. In germline, CDR1 is MDHEN, CDR2 SYDVKM. CDR3 DNA sequence: TGTGCCAGCACCATGGGGGGAGGCAATCAGCCCCAGCATTTT. Translated: CASTMGGGNQPQHF.

A few counts support this clone. The chain links TRBV7-9 to TRBJ1-5; no reliable D call. The germline gives CDR1 SEHNR, CDR2 FQNEAQ (reference sequence). Deletions cut 1 base from V and 5 bases from J, with 9 bases between. The CDR3 consists of 14 residues. The CDR3 nucleotides are TGTGCCAGCAGCTTAGGAGGGATCGATCAGCCCCAGCATTTT. Translation gives CASSLGGIDQPQHF.

The V and J genes are TRBV7-2 and TRBJ2-7; the D gene is possibly TRBD1 (6 bases). The CDR3 runs to 12 residues. The germline gives CDR1 SGHTA, CDR2 FQGNSA. Trimming pared 5 bases from V and 4 bases from J, leaving 9 bases between. CDR3 nucleotides: TGTGCCAGCAGCCGAACAGGGTACGAGCAGTACTTC. Translated: CASSRTGYEQYF.

The rearrangement uses TRBV5-5 and TRBJ2-2, with TRBD1 matching over 8 bases. The CDR3 consists of 15 residues. Germline assignment: CDR1 SGHKS and CDR2 YYEKEE (reference sequence). V trimming: 0 bases; J trimming: 3 bases; junction bases outside the gene matches: 1. The CDR3 DNA sequence: TGTGCCAGCAGCTTGGGACAGGGGTACACCGGGGAGCTGTTTTTT. This sequence encodes CASSLGQGYTGELFF.

The chain couples TRBV9 to TRBJ2-3; TRBD1 matches 10 bases. Losses at the gene ends were 4 bases for V and 5 bases for J; bases not matched to a gene: 10. CDR3 length: 16 amino acids. Germline values: CDR1 SGDLS, CDR2 YYNGEE. CDR3 loop: CASSFYGDRGRDTQYF. CDR3 DNA sequence: TGTGCCAGCAGCTTTTATGGGGACAGGGGAAGAGATACGCAGTATTTT.

Details on this clone: Other nucleotide sequences in the sample specify the same CDR3. The chain combines TRBV12-3 or TRBV12-4 with TRBJ1-2, with a weak D call TRBD1 (6 bases). CDR3 length: 13 residues. V was shortened by 5 bases and J by 3 bases, with 10 bases between the two germline ends. The CDR3, as DNA: TGTGCCAGCAGTCCGGACAGCGACTATGGCTACACCTTC. This gives the protein CASSPDSDYGYTF.

This chain links TRBV3-1 (or the pseudogene TRBV3-2) with TRBJ1-2; D is ambiguous. The CDR3 loop spans 13 amino acids. Germline-derived CDR1 and CDR2 are LGHDT and YNNKEL (reference sequence). Trimming took 6 bases from V and 3 from J, leaving 11 bases between them. The CDR3 loop is CASSPWEHYGYTF. DNA of the CDR3: TGTGCCAGCAGTCCCTGGGAGCACTATGGCTACACCTTC.

The V call is TRBV6-5, the J call TRBJ1-4; D is ambiguous. Between the trimmed V and J ends, which lost 4 bases and 6 bases, there was a span of 15 bases. The length of the CDR3 is 15 residues. Germline-derived CDR1 and CDR2 are MNHEY and SVGAGI. CDR3 region: CASSSFGKADEKLFF. The CDR3 DNA is TGTGCCAGCAGTTCGTTCGGGAAGGCTGATGAAAAACTGTTTTTT.

This chain links TRBV30 with TRBJ1-6, with D hard to call. The CDR3 has 13 residues. The germline V gene has CDR1 GTSNPN and CDR2 SVGIG (reference sequence). The V gene lost 2 bases and the J gene lost 7 bases, with 9 bases spanning the gap. CDR3 coding DNA: TGTGCCTGGAGTAATAATGGGAATTCACCCCTCCACTTT. As protein: CAWSNNGNSPLHF.

This clone was observed a handful of times. The V call is TRBV19, the J call TRBJ1-5; 7 bases map to TRBD1. The CDR3 has 14 amino acids. Germline V gives CDR1 LNHDA, CDR2 SQIVND (reference sequence). V trimming: 10 bases; J trimming: 2 bases; junction bases outside the gene matches: 8. CDR3 sequence: CATNRGEGNQPQHF. The CDR3 DNA reads as TGTGCCACGAACAGGGGTGAGGGCAATCAGCCCCAGCATTTT.

Comments on this clone: In the same sample, other DNA sequences code for this CDR3. The chain is built from TRBV7-9 and TRBJ2-5; D remains unclear. The CDR3 extends over 13 amino acids. Germline values: CDR1 SEHNR, CDR2 FQNEAQ (reference sequence). V shed 0 bases and J shed 5 bases, with 7 bases lying between them. The CDR3 here is CASSLAGAETQYF. In DNA form, the CDR3 reads TGTGCCAGCAGCTTAGCGGGTGCGGAGACCCAGTACTTC.

This clone was observed a single time. This rearrangement joins TRBV6-5 to TRBJ1-1; D is ambiguous. The CDR3 runs 15 residues. The V end lost 2 bases, the J end lost 4 bases, and 14 bases lay between the germline ends. Germline CDR1 MNHEY, CDR2 SVGAGI. CDR3 residues: CASSYGVAGGTEAFF. The CDR3 DNA is TGTGCCAGCAGTTACGGAGTGGCGGGTGGCACTGAAGCTTTCTTT.

The rearrangement joins TRBV5-1 to TRBJ2-7; D is tentatively TRBD1 or TRBD2 (5 bases each). V was trimmed by 0 bases and J by 5 bases, leaving 12 bases between them. Germline V gives CDR1 SGHRS, CDR2 YFSETQ. This CDR3 region has 14 residues. This chain's CDR3 is CASSLGGPEDEQYF. The CDR3 DNA sequence: TGCGCCAGCAGCTTGGGGGGCCCGGAGGACGAGCAGTACTTC.

The chain has TRBV6-5 and TRBJ1-1, with TRBD1 matching 8 bases. The CDR3 has 14 residues. V shed 6 bases, J shed 4 bases, and the junction held 7 bases outside the gene matches. Germline V gene lookup returns CDR1 MNHEY and CDR2 SVGAGI. The CDR3 loop is CASSLQGGSTEAFF. The CDR3 DNA reads as TGTGCCAGCAGCTTACAGGGGGGGAGCACTGAAGCTTTCTTT.

V gene TRBV24-1 combines with J gene TRBJ2-5; TRBD2 aligns across 9 bases. V dropped 1 base and J dropped 3; count of bases not matched to a gene: 5. The CDR3 has 16 amino acids. The V gene's germline CDR1 is KGHDR and CDR2 SFDVKD. The CDR3 reads CATSDFNSGGKETQYF. In DNA, the CDR3 is TGTGCCACCAGTGATTTTAATAGCGGGGGCAAAGAGACCCAGTACTTC.

The rearrangement uses TRBV7-6 and TRBJ1-3, with a weak D call TRBD1 (6 bases). From germline, CDR1 is SGHVS and CDR2 FNYEAQ. Trimming pared 4 bases from V and 6 bases from J, leaving 22 bases between. This CDR3 contains 17 residues. CDR3 loop: CASSSSKTGPFVNTIYF. CDR3 DNA sequence: TGTGCCAGCAGCTCGAGTAAGACAGGACCGTTTGTAAACACCATATATTTT.

The gene calls are TRBV5-1 and TRBJ2-7, with 8 positions matching TRBD2. CDR3 size: 14 residues. The J segment lost 3 bases and the V segment lost 2 bases, leaving 4 bases of the junction unmatched. Germline CDR1 and CDR2: SGHRS and YFSETQ. CDR3 residues: CASSFGAGDYEQYF. Here the CDR3 DNA reads TGCGCCAGCAGCTTTGGAGCGGGGGACTACGAGCAGTACTTC.

The gene calls are TRBV30 and TRBJ1-5; D is undetermined. The V gene lost 0 bases and the J gene lost 4 bases, with 7 bases spanning the gap. The CDR3 loop spans 13 amino acids. Germline values: CDR1 GTSNPN, CDR2 SVGIG (reference sequence). In DNA form, the CDR3 reads TGTGCCTGGAGTGTACTAGTAAATCAGCCCCAGCATTTT. Protein: CAWSVLVNQPQHF. Filled out from reference TRBV30 and TRBJ1-5, the complete variable domain reads SQTIHQWPATLVQPVGSPLSLECTVEGTSNPNLYWYRQAAGRGLQLLFYSVGIGQISSEVPQNLSASRPQDRQFILSSKKLLLSDSGFYLCAWSVLVNQPQHFGDGTRLSIL.

The rearrangement joins TRBV25-1 to TRBJ2-7; D is unresolved. Per germline, CDR1 MGHDK and CDR2 SYGVNS. The CDR3 is 14 residues long. Trimming stripped 2 bases from V and 0 bases from J, with 8 bases between. The CDR3, as DNA: TGTGCCAGCAGTGAAGATTTTGACTCCTACGAGCAGTACTTC. Translating it yields CASSEDFDSYEQYF.

The chain combines TRBV12-5 with TRBJ2-1; D call uncertain. The length of the CDR3 is 14 residues. Trimming took 2 bases from V and 0 from J, leaving 5 bases between them. CDR1 is LGHNT and CDR2 is FRNRAP in the germline V gene. CDR3 residues: CASGLPSSYNEQFF. CDR3 DNA sequence: TGTGCTAGTGGTTTGCCTAGCTCCTACAATGAGCAGTTCTTC.